This T cell receptor beta chain is from a study of blood T cell repertoires in COVID-19. With 3 bases removed from V and 1 base from J, the gap between germline ends came to 12 bases. The CDR3 extends over 15 amino acids. Germline V gene sequence: CDR1 SGHAT, CDR2 FQNNGV. Sequenced by immunoSEQ multiplex PCR; TCRdb stores in-frame clones only, minus some. The sample has 110,000 to 150,000 clones; approximately 87% are singletons. Sequencing was performed on peripheral blood. The receptor's source is a human donor in a cohort sampled during active COVID-19. The genes are TRBV11-2 and TRBJ1-1; D is uncertain. Written as DNA, the CDR3 is TGTGCCAGCAGCTTTATGGACGGAGGGAACACTGAAGCTTTCTTT. Protein product: CASSFMDGGNTEAFF.